The 7 T cell receptor beta chains reported below all come from one sample, sequenced in a study of cytomegalovirus exposure and HLA in healthy donors. Both 60 Vbeta primers and 13 Jbeta primers went into the PCR. The table came from immunoSEQ multiplex PCR; TCRdb's copy has only in-frame clones and leaves some out. The sample yields more than 100,000 clones, 65% to 80% seen once. Sample: PBMCs. The receptors derive from a woman aged 18-30 years in good health and CMV-seronegative.

The V gene is TRBV7-9, the J gene TRBJ1-2; D might be TRBD1 (5 bases). V was cut by 4 bases and J by 8 bases, with 14 bases left in between. Germline V gene data show CDR1 as SEHNR and CDR2 as FQNEAQ (reference sequence). There are 13 residues in the CDR3. Here the CDR3 reads CASSSQGSGGYTF. The CDR3 DNA follows: TGTGCCAGCAGCTCCCAGGGAAGCGGGGGCTACACCTTC.

This clone occurred a few times. V gene TRBV13 combines with J gene TRBJ2-1; TRBD2 agrees at 10 bases. Per the germline V gene, CDR1 is PRHDT and CDR2 is FYEKMQ (reference sequence). V was pared by 5 bases and J by 5 bases, with 3 bases of the junction left unmatched. This CDR3 is built from 14 residues. The chain's CDR3 is CASSPGLANNEQFF. CDR3 coding DNA: TGTGCCAGCAGCCCGGGACTAGCGAACAATGAGCAGTTCTTC.

The chain combines TRBV15 with TRBJ1-4; 9 bases map to TRBD1. The V gene's germline CDR1 is LNHNV and CDR2 YYDKDF (reference sequence). V trimming: 5 bases; J trimming: 6 bases; junction bases outside the gene matches: 10. The CDR3 covers 16 residues. CDR3 residues: CATSYGRGQGYEKLFF. The CDR3 DNA reads as TGTGCCACCAGCTACGGGAGGGGACAGGGTTATGAAAAACTGTTTTTT.

The chain has TRBV6-5 and TRBJ2-7; a weak D match, TRBD2 (6 bases). Germline V gene data show CDR1 as MNHEY and CDR2 as SVGAGI. This CDR3 region has 14 residues. Between the trimmed V and J ends, which lost 0 bases and 4 bases, there was a span of 10 bases. The DNA of the CDR3 is TGTGCCAGCAGTTACTCGGCAGGGAGGTACGAGCAGTACTTC. Its protein is CASSYSAGRYEQYF.

The V call is TRBV11-2, the J call TRBJ1-1; D unresolved. The germline V gene encodes CDR1 SGHAT and CDR2 FQNNGV. V lost 3 bases, J lost 1 base, and 9 bases lay in between. The CDR3 length is 14 residues. CDR3: CASSFEGPNTEAFF. CDR3 nucleotide sequence: TGTGCCAGCAGCTTCGAGGGTCCGAACACTGAAGCTTTCTTT.

This clone was observed once. This chain joins TRBV30 and TRBJ1-2, with TRBD1 as a possible D gene (6 bases). Trimming removed 4 bases at V and 8 bases at J, with 20 bases between. This CDR3 is built from 14 residues. Germline V gene lookup returns CDR1 GTSNPN and CDR2 SVGIG (reference sequence). This chain's CDR3 is CAWTSTGSREGYTF. The CDR3 DNA reads TGTGCCTGGACCTCAACAGGGTCGCGCGAAGGCTACACCTTC.

The chain recombines TRBV5-1 with TRBJ2-3; TRBD2 aligns across 8 bases. V gave up 0 bases and J gave up 6 bases; unmatched junction bases: 3. The CDR3 consists of 14 residues. The V gene's germline CDR1 is SGHRS and CDR2 YFSETQ. The CDR3: CASSLAVAGDTQYF. Written as DNA, the CDR3 is TGCGCCAGCAGCTTGGCGGTAGCGGGGGATACGCAGTATTTT.